This entry concerns a single T cell receptor beta chain. Its antigen is still unknown. Investigators sought sequencing depths of between 1 in 200,000 and 1 in 1 million T cells. The repertoire was sequenced with immunoSEQ multiplex PCR; TCRdb's copy has only in-frame clones and lacks some. The table records nearly 100,000 clones, around four fifths of them present only once. Trimming left V 3 bases short and J 0 bases short, with 7 bases between. From germline, CDR1 is SGHDT and CDR2 YYEEEE. This CDR3 is built from 13 residues. These data are taken from a study of cytotoxic CD8 clonotypes in ibrutinib-treated CLL. Study outcomes and limitations: Baseline clonality exceeded age-matched healthy donors and tracked circulating CD8+ T-cell counts.

The TCR comes from a human donor with chronic lymphocytic leukemia. The chain carries TRBV5-6 and TRBJ2-7, with D hard to call. Sequenced material: PBMCs, taken after 12 months of ibrutinib treatment. The CDR3 region has the DNA TGTGCCAGCAGCTCGGGTTTCTCCTACGAGCAGTACTTC. Translated, it gives CASSSGFSYEQYF. The entire variable domain, with the rest obtained from reference TRBV5-6 and TRBJ2-7, is as follows: DAGVTQSPTHLIKTRGQQVTLRCSPKSGHDTVSWYQQALGQGPQFIFQYYEEEERQRGNFPDRFSGHQFPNYSSELNVNALLLGDSALYLCASSSGFSYEQYFGPGTRLTVT.